Given below is one T cell receptor beta chain in context. Its antigen is still unknown. Oncomine TCR Beta short-read sequencing was applied to DNA from cultured CD4+ T cells. TCRdb redid the calling of the PCR reads with MiXCR, one entry per CDR3 protein. Found here are about 13,000 distinct CDR3 sequences, 35% to 50% of them singletons; the top ten hold approximately 13%. This sample was included in a study of vaccination and CD4 T cells after COVID-19. Treatment denoted: approximately 9-day PBMC culture with coronavirus spike peptide pools or control peptides (ViraFEST assay). The source is a human donor who had recovered from COVID-19. The specimen sequenced was CD4+ T cells from blood, cultured in vitro.

This CDR3 reads CASRLAGYNEQFF. The CDR3 DNA sequence: TGTGCCAGCCGACTAGCGGGATACAATGAGCAGTTCTTC. The J gene is TRBJ2-1, the V gene TRBV7-9, with 11 bases matching TRBD2. With 8 bases clipped from V and 4 bases from J, the junction kept 1 base outside the gene matches. Per germline, CDR1 SEHNR and CDR2 FQNEAQ (reference sequence). The CDR3 consists of 13 residues.